One T cell receptor (beta chain) is described in this entry. Its specific antigen is unknown. The input lacks base qualities; no much larger clone sits a single base away. These data originate in a study of control samples from healthy donors and cancer patients (dated by TCRdb to between 2020 and 2021). To prepare the library, the immunoSEQ multiplex PCR assay was applied. Entries here come from immuneACCESS through TCRdb and include only in-frame sequences with V and J called. Some clones fail to appear in such tables; in the studies checked, an unresolved V gene covers under half of the shortfall, and the cause of the remainder is unknown. Here the sample has about 95,000 clones; about nine tenths occur a single time. Roughly 0.9% of the sample is in the top ten clones. The TCR was taken from a woman aged 25 to 39 in good health. Sequencing was done on a sample of blood.

CDR3 reads: CASGLLSGENTDTQYF. The DNA sequence follows: TGTGCCAGCGGACTCCTTAGCGGGGAGAACACAGATACGCAGTATTTT. Recombination joined TRBV5-4 with TRBJ2-3; 8 bases in the junction line up with TRBD2. The CDR3 runs 16 amino acids, cysteine and phenylalanine included. Only the CDR3 DNA is retained, 48 bases long and in frame from the first base. From the germline V gene (reference sequence), CDR1 is SGHNT and CDR2 is YYREEE. Trimmed from V: 7 bases; trimmed from J: 2 bases; junction bases lacking a gene match: 12.